Reported below is one T cell receptor beta chain. The CDR3 length is 14 residues. J lost 2 bases, V lost 1 base, and 1 base had no gene match. The germline V gene encodes CDR1 GTSNPN and CDR2 SVGIG (reference sequence). The sample is drawn from a study of blood T cell repertoires in COVID-19. Study-wide background: Collection of acute and convalescent COVID-19 samples took place in the United States, Italy and Spain. PBMCs, B-cell-depleted T cells, or T cells were the source of the cDNA or gDNA that made up the material.

In the study's own analysis: Reference gene primer amplification gave estimated nucleated cell counts. Sequencing used immunoSEQ multiplex PCR; TCRdb keeps in-frame clones, though not all of them. Clone size and V and J calls were adopted from that table, with D and trimming inferred from the DNA. Of 90,000 or so clones listed, approximately 85% are singletons. This TCR came from a human donor in a cohort sampled during active COVID-19. This rearrangement joins TRBV30 to TRBJ2-3; 9 nucleotides line up with TRBD1. The specimen was peripheral blood. This chain's CDR3 is CAWSGQGDTDTQYF. As DNA, the CDR3 is TGTGCCTGGAGTGGACAGGGGGACACAGATACGCAGTATTTT.